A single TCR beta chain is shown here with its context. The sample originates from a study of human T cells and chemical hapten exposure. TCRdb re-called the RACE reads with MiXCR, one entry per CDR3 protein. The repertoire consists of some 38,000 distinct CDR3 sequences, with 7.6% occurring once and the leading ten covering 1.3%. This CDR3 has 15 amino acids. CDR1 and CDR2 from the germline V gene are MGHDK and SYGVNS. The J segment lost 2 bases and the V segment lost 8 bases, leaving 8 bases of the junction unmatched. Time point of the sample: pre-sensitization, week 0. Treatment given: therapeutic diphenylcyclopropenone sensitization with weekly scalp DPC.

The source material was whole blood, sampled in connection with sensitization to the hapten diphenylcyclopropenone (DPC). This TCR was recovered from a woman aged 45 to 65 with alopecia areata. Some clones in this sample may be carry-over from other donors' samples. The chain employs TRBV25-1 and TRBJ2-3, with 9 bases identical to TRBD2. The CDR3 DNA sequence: TGTGCCAGCCGGACCCGCGGGAGGGCCACAGATACGCAGTATTTT. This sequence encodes CASRTRGRATDTQYF.